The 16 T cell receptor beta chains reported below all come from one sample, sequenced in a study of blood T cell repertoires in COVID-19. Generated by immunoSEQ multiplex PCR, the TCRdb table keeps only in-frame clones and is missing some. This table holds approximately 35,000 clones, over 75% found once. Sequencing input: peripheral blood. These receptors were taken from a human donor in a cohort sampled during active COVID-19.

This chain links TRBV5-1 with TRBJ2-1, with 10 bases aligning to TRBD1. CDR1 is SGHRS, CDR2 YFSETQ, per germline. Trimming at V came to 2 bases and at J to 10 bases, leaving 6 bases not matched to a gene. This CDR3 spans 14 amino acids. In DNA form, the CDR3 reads TGCGCCAGCAGCTTCGGGACAGGGGCGAGGGAGCAGTTCTTC. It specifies CASSFGTGAREQFF.

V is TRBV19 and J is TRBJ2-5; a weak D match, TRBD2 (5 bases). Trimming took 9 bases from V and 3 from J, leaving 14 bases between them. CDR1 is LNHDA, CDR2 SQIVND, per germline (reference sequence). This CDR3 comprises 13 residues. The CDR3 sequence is CASGITLKETQYF. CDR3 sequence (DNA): TGTGCCAGCGGGATAACCCTGAAAGAGACCCAGTACTTC.

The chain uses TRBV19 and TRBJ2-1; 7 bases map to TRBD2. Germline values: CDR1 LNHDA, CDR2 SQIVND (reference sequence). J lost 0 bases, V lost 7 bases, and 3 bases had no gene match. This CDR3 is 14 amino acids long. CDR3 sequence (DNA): TGTGCCAGTAAGTCGGGGGGCTCCTACAATGAGCAGTTCTTC. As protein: CASKSGGSYNEQFF.

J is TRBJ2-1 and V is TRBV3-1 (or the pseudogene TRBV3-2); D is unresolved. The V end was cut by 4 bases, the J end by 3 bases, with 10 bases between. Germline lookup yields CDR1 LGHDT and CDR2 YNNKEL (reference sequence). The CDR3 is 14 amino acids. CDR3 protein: CASSLQYNYNEQFF. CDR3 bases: TGTGCCAGCAGCCTCCAGTACAACTACAATGAGCAGTTCTTC.

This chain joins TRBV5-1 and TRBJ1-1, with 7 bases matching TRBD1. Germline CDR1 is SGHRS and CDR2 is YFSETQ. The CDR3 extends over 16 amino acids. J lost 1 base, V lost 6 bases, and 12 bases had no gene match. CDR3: CASNSIVGGPNTEAFF. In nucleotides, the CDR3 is TGCGCCAGCAATAGTATAGTAGGGGGCCCGAACACTGAAGCTTTCTTT.

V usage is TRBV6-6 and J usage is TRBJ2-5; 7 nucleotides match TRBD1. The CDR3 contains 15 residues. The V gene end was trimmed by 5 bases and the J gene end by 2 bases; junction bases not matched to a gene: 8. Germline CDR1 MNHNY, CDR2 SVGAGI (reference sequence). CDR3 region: CASSVDRARQETQYF. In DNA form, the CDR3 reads TGTGCCAGCAGTGTTGACAGGGCCCGGCAAGAGACCCAGTACTTC.

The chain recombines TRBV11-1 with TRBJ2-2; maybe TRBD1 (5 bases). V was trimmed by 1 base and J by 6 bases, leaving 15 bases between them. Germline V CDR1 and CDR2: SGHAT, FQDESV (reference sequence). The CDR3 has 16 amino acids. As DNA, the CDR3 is TGTGCCAGCAGCTTAGAAGGGGCAGGGATCGCCGGGGAGCTGTTTTTT. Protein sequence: CASSLEGAGIAGELFF. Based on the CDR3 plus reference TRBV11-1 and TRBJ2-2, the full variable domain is EAEVAQSPRYKITEKSQAVAFWCDPISGHATLYWYRQILGQGPELLVQFQDESVVDDSQLPKDRFSAERLKGVDSTLKIQPAELGDSAMYLCASSLEGAGIAGELFFGEGSRLTVL.

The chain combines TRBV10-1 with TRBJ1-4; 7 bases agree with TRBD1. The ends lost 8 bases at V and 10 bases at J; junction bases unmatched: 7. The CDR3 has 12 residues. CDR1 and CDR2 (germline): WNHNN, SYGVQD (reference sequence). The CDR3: CASSDGDRKLFF. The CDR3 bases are TGCGCCAGCTCGGACGGGGACAGAAAACTGTTTTTT.

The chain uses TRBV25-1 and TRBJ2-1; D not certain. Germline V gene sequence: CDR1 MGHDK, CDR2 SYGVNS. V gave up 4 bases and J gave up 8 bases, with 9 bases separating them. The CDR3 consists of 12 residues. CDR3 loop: CASSVDFYEQFF. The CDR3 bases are TGTGCCAGCAGTGTCGACTTTTATGAGCAGTTCTTC.

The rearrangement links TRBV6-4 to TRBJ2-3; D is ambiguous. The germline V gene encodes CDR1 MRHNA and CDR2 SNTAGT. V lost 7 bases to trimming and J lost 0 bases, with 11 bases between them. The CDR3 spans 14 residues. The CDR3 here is CASTIPTSTDTQYF. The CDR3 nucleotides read TGTGCCAGCACCATCCCGACTAGCACAGATACGCAGTATTTT.

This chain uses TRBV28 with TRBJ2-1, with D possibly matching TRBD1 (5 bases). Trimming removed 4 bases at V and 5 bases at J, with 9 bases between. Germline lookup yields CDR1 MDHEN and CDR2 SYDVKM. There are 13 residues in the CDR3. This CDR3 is CASSYRSNNEQFF. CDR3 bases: TGTGCCAGCAGTTACAGGTCTAACAATGAGCAGTTCTTC.

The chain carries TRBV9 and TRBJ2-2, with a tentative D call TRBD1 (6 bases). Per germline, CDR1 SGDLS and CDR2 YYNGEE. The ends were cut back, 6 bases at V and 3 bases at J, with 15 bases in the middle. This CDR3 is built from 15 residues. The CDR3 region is CASTPHRADTGELFF. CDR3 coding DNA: TGTGCCAGCACCCCCCACAGGGCGGACACCGGGGAGCTGTTTTTT.

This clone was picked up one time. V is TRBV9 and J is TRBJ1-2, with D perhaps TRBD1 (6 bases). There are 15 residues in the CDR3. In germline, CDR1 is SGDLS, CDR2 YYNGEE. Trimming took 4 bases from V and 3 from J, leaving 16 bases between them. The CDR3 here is CASSHEGRGDYGYTF. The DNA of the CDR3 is TGTGCCAGCAGCCACGAGGGGAGGGGGGACTATGGCTACACCTTC. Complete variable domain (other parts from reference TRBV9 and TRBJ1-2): DSGVTQTPKHLITATGQRVTLRCSPRSGDLSVYWYQQSLDQGLQFLIQYYNGEERAKGNILERFSAQQFPDLHSELNLSSLELGDSALYFCASSHEGRGDYGYTFGSGTRLTVV.

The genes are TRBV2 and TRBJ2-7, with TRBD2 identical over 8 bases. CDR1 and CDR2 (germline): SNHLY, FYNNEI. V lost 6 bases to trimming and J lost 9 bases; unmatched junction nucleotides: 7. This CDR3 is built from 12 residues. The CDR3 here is CASRGTSLRQYF. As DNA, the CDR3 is TGTGCCAGCAGAGGGACTAGTTTAAGGCAGTACTTC.

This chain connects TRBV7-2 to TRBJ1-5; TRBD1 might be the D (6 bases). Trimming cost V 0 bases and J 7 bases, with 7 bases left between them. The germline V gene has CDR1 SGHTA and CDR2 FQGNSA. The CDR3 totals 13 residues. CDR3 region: CASSLAQGQPQHF. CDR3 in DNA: TGTGCCAGCAGCTTAGCGCAGGGGCAGCCCCAGCATTTT.

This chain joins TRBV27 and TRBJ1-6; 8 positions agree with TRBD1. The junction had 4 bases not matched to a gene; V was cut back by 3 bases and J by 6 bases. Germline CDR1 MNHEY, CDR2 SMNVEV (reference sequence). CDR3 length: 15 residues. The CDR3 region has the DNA TGTGCCAGCAGTTTGGGGACAGGATCTAATTCACCCCTCCACTTT. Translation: CASSLGTGSNSPLHF.